A selection of T cell receptor beta chains follows, all from one sample in a study of blood T cells in healthy people across ages. One entry per CDR3 protein results from TCRdb running MiXCR on the 5' RACE reads. The sample lists approximately 680,000 distinct CDR3 sequences, about 32% occurring once. The specimen sequenced was blood. Receptors originate from a woman older than 75 in good health. The CDR3 runs from the conserved cysteine through the conserved F or W. The order of the fields is CDR3 protein, V gene, J gene.

CDR3aa: CASSRRTGAGNEQYF
v_gene: TRBV11-2
j_gene: TRBJ2-7

CDR3aa: CASSLRSITEAFF
v_gene: TRBV5-1
j_gene: TRBJ1-1

CDR3aa: CASSMRGGSHNEQFF
v_gene: TRBV19
j_gene: TRBJ2-1

CDR3aa: CASSPLACPPTDTQYF
v_gene: TRBV4-3
j_gene: TRBJ2-3

CDR3aa: CSVVGGTPLETQYF
v_gene: TRBV29-1
j_gene: -

CDR3aa: CASSFTGDRVYEQYF
v_gene: TRBV7-2
j_gene: TRBJ2-7

CDR3aa: CSARDLGRGYGYTF
v_gene: TRBV20-1
j_gene: TRBJ1-2

CDR3aa: CASSLAYSRTNYGYTF
v_gene: TRBV5-1
j_gene: TRBJ1-2

CDR3aa: CASSQGSVLQSDTQYF
v_gene: TRBV4-3
j_gene: TRBJ2-3

CDR3aa: CASSQGVGQGRYEQYF
v_gene: TRBV9
j_gene: TRBJ2-7

CDR3aa: CASSLGGQGSNQPQHF
v_gene: TRBV13
j_gene: TRBJ1-5

CDR3aa: CASSRDASGGQETQYF
v_gene: TRBV18
j_gene: TRBJ2-5

CDR3aa: CASSPGQEWFTEAFF
v_gene: TRBV4-2
j_gene: TRBJ1-1

CDR3aa: CSAVRQSPLLAAGAYEQYF
v_gene: TRBV20-1
j_gene: TRBJ2-7

CDR3aa: CASSDSTGGNSPLHF
v_gene: TRBV6-4
j_gene: TRBJ1-6

CDR3aa: CATSLGGRETQYF
v_gene: TRBV15
j_gene: TRBJ2-5

CDR3aa: CASKWNTGELFF
v_gene: TRBV11-2
j_gene: TRBJ2-2

CDR3aa: CASSPPGSYYGYTF
v_gene: TRBV7-2
j_gene: TRBJ1-2

CDR3aa: CASSLKGQGLNEQFF
v_gene: TRBV7-9
j_gene: TRBJ2-1

CDR3aa: CASSNGQGGTNEKRFF
v_gene: TRBV5-1
j_gene: TRBJ1-4

CDR3aa: CASSPDRVRSTEAFF
v_gene: TRBV5-1
j_gene: TRBJ1-1

CDR3aa: CATSDWGGGSEDTQYF
v_gene: TRBV24-1
j_gene: TRBJ2-3

CDR3aa: CARSTSGGYNEQYF
v_gene: TRBV6-5
j_gene: -

CDR3aa: CASSFTGGAYNSPLHF
v_gene: TRBV5-6
j_gene: TRBJ1-6

CDR3aa: CASSYPGRPSTDTQYF
v_gene: TRBV6-2/TRBV6-3
j_gene: TRBJ2-3

CDR3aa: CSASPGTGNQPQHF
v_gene: TRBV20-1
j_gene: TRBJ1-5

CDR3aa: CASSDRGFSTDTQYF
v_gene: TRBV6-5
j_gene: TRBJ2-3

CDR3aa: CASSAGRPHYEQYF
v_gene: TRBV5-6
j_gene: TRBJ2-7

CDR3aa: CASSLVGDDWDIQYF
v_gene: TRBV5-1
j_gene: TRBJ2-4

CDR3aa: CASSLAAGGRSDTQYF
v_gene: TRBV5-4
j_gene: TRBJ2-3

CDR3aa: CAITPDRSSPLHF
v_gene: TRBV10-3
j_gene: TRBJ1-6

CDR3aa: CASSVAPSGEETQYF
v_gene: TRBV9
j_gene: TRBJ2-5

CDR3aa: CASSLTGTGASNSPLHF
v_gene: TRBV5-1
j_gene: TRBJ1-6

CDR3aa: CASSQGESQPQHF
v_gene: TRBV4-3
j_gene: TRBJ1-5

CDR3aa: CASSEGQITEAFF
v_gene: TRBV5-1
j_gene: TRBJ1-1

CDR3aa: CASSSAGTSYDYTF
v_gene: TRBV3-1
j_gene: TRBJ1-2

CDR3aa: CATRDEREQFF
v_gene: TRBV24-1
j_gene: TRBJ2-1

CDR3aa: CASTGDSLNYGYTF
v_gene: TRBV6-6
j_gene: TRBJ1-2

CDR3aa: CATSNLRGTRETQYF
v_gene: TRBV15
j_gene: TRBJ2-5

CDR3aa: CSARLLTGGEKLFF
v_gene: TRBV20-1
j_gene: TRBJ1-4

CDR3aa: CASSEAATQYF
v_gene: TRBV6-1
j_gene: TRBJ2-5

CDR3aa: CASSYSGNSNYGYTF
v_gene: TRBV6-6
j_gene: TRBJ1-2

CDR3aa: CASSPTGESPLHF
v_gene: TRBV7-3
j_gene: TRBJ1-6

CDR3aa: CASSDGSRETQYF
v_gene: TRBV5-4
j_gene: TRBJ2-5

CDR3aa: CAWSPGTGYSGNQPQHF
v_gene: TRBV30
j_gene: TRBJ1-5

CDR3aa: CASGSTKGNEQYF
v_gene: TRBV6-6
j_gene: -

CDR3aa: CASSSPTGATGGYTF
v_gene: TRBV27
j_gene: TRBJ1-2

CDR3aa: CASSQDFPASYEQYF
v_gene: TRBV4-1
j_gene: TRBJ2-7

CDR3aa: CASTRNSNYGYTF
v_gene: TRBV5-1
j_gene: TRBJ1-2

CDR3aa: CASSSNLAEAFF
v_gene: TRBV7-2
j_gene: TRBJ1-1

CDR3aa: CASSSGQMSSGANVLTF
v_gene: TRBV6-2/TRBV6-3
j_gene: TRBJ2-6

CDR3aa: CASSPDRGGETQYF
v_gene: TRBV7-9
j_gene: TRBJ2-5

CDR3aa: CSADSWPEAFF
v_gene: TRBV20-1
j_gene: TRBJ1-1

CDR3aa: CASSSGTGYIYEQYF
v_gene: TRBV5-1
j_gene: TRBJ2-7

CDR3aa: CVSSPWDSIYEQYF
v_gene: TRBV6-6
j_gene: TRBJ2-7